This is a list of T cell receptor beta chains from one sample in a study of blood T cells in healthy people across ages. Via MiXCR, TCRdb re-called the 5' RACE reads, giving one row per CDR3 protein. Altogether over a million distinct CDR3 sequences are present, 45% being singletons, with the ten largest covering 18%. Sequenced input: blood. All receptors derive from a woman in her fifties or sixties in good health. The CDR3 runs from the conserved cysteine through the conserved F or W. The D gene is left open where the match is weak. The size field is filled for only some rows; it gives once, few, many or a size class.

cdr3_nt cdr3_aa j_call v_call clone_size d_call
TGTGCCAGCAGCCAAGAGTCTAGCGTGGATACGCAGTATTTT CASSQESSVDTQYF TRBJ2-3 TRBV4-2 many .
TGTGCCAGCGGTCAAGCGGGATCCTACGAGCAGTACTTC CASGQAGSYEQYF TRBJ2-7 TRBV6-5 few TRBD2
TGTGCCAGCAGCTTAGCGCTGAGGGCCGAGCAGTACTTC CASSLALRAEQYF TRBJ2-7 TRBV7-2 . .
TGTGCCACCAGCAGAGATTATTGGGACAGGACTAGGTACGAGCAGTACTTC CATSRDYWDRTRYEQYF TRBJ2-7 TRBV15 . .
TGTGCCAGAAGTACAGGGAATTCTGGAAACACCATATATTTT CARSTGNSGNTIYF TRBJ1-3 TRBV2 . .
TGCGCCAGCAGCCCGCAGGCCCTAAGGAATGAAAAACTGTTTTTT CASSPQALRNEKLFF TRBJ1-4 TRBV5-1 . .
TGCGCCAGCAGTGGACAACTAGTCTTTGAGCAGTACTTC CASSGQLVFEQYF TRBJ2-7 TRBV10-1 few .
TGTGCCAGCAGTTTAAGGGGACTAGCGGGGGCCAAAAACATTCAGTACTTC CASSLRGLAGAKNIQYF TRBJ2-4 TRBV12-3/TRBV12-4 . TRBD2
TGTGCCAGCAGCTTAGGCTATCAGAACACTGAAGCTTTCTTT CASSLGYQNTEAFF TRBJ1-1 TRBV7-2 . .
TGCAGTGCAATTAGGGGGCCCATCCAAGAGACCCAGTACTTC CSAIRGPIQETQYF TRBJ2-5 TRBV20-1 . TRBD1